This paragraph reports one TCR beta chain. The table lists this clone with a few counts. Its antigen remains undetermined. No clone much larger than this one lies a single base away; base qualities are absent. The library was made by the immunoSEQ multiplex PCR assay. For TCR sequencing, RNA was extracted from every sample and reverse transcribed into cDNA to serve as template. SuperScript III was used to make first-strand cDNA, primed with a 2:1 mix of oligo-dT and random hexamers. A synthetic immune receptor repertoire was used to assess amplification bias, and residual bias was removed computationally. The study's own analysis went as follows. Raw reads were preprocessed to remove errors, and CDR3 was defined by IMGT conventions from the conserved cysteine to phenylalanine. Clonality was computed as 1 minus the Shannon entropy, with the entropy normalized by log2 of the number of productive unique TCRs. Scalp TCRbeta sequences were cross-referenced with sorted blood CD4 and CD8 repertoires so that the CD4 or CD8 identity of scalp clones could be inferred. TCRdb took over this immuneACCESS table, retaining in-frame rearrangements with V and J assigned. Such tables are incomplete; in checked studies, under half of the missing clones stem from an unresolved V gene, and the remainder is unexplained. V and J calls and clone size come straight from that table; D and trimming were deduced from the DNA. Counted in this sample were roughly 190,000 clones; roughly 70% of them appeared once. The top ten constitute approximately 1.3% of the sample.

Trimming leaves V shorter by 3 bases and J shorter by 7 bases, with the junction holding 2 bases beyond the gene matches. From the cysteine up to the phenylalanine, the CDR3 has a length of 12 residues. CDR3 DNA only is kept here, 36 bases in frame from base 1. Per the germline V gene, SGHAT is the CDR1 and FQNNGV is the CDR2. The sample belongs to a study of CD8+ T cells in alopecia areata (dated by TCRdb to the late 2010s). In the study overall: Treated patients were enrolled in an open-label pilot trial of oral tofacitinib, 5 to 10 mg twice daily, for moderate-to-severe alopecia areata. Patients stayed on tofacitinib for 6 to 18 months and then had 6 months of follow-up off drug so that delayed response and recurrence could be assessed. In treated patients, disease severity was measured using the SALT score, which gives the percentage of scalp surface area affected. High-throughput TCRbeta sequencing was used to examine T cell clonal expansion in alopecia areata in both the C3H/HeJ mouse model and human patients. Human TCRbeta sequencing covered scalp tissue and sorted CD4+ and CD8+ peripheral blood T cells from patchy and totalis/universalis alopecia areata patients and healthy controls. Biopsies were taken from tofacitinib-treated patients at baseline and again at 4 and 24 weeks into treatment, and several of those patients also had a later scalp biopsy. Clonality in the scalp was compared among normal scalp (n=4), patchy alopecia areata scalp (n=8), and alopecia totalis/universalis scalp (n=8). The RNA source kit depended on sample type: the PAXgene miRNA kit for fixed scalp, the miRNeasy kit for PBMCs, and the RNeasy kit for mouse skin. TCRbeta CDR3 regions were amplified by immunoSEQ multiplex PCR with 35 Vbeta forward and 13 Jbeta reverse primers.

The treatment or condition label, as the study defines it: oral pan-JAK inhibitor, 5-10 mg twice daily. Lesional scalp punch biopsies and peripheral blood were obtained from alopecia areata patients. PBMCs were isolated by density centrifugation and stained for CD3, CD4 and CD8, after which CD4+ and CD8+ T cells were sorted on a FACSAria. Broader findings and caveats from the paper: Because the treated cohort was small and included a single nonresponder, larger studies are needed to assess links between baseline CD8+ expansion and response. Many expanded lesional clones were found to persist in scalp and blood during tofacitinib treatment, and relapse after treatment cessation may be partly explained by this persistence. Resident alphabeta T cells in normal human skin are also sequenced, complicating scalp TCR repertoire analysis, unlike mouse skin dominated by gammadelta T cells. Compared with mice, TCR sequences shared between patients were less clear, possibly partly because of HLA diversity across the patient population. Compared with normal scalp, lesional scalp had higher clonality and more expanded CD8+ clones, particularly in alopecia totalis/universalis, a pattern that suggests antigenic drive. Tofacitinib significantly decreased scalp clonality and the number of expanded CD8+ clones among the top 100 scalp clones.

The source material was CD4+ T cells sorted from blood, sampled around week 50, from a patient treated with tofacitinib. This clonotype was sampled from a human donor with alopecia areata. The chain employs TRBV11-2 and TRBJ2-7; TRBD2 lines up with 8 middle nucleotides. DNA sequence: TGTGCCAGCAGCTTCGTAGCGGGGGAGCAGTACTTC. This is translated as CASSFVAGEQYF.